Presented here are 21 T cell receptor beta chains from one specimen sequenced in a study of cytomegalovirus exposure and HLA in healthy donors. Generated by immunoSEQ multiplex PCR, the TCRdb table keeps only in-frame clones and is missing some. The profile shows fewer than 300,000 clones, approximately 90% of them singletons. The sequencing sample was made of PBMCs. The receptors were sampled from a woman under 30 in good health and CMV-seronegative.

The rearrangement uses TRBV11-2 and TRBJ2-2, with D possibly TRBD1 on 5 matching bases. Trimming pared 3 bases from V and 6 bases from J, leaving 11 bases between. The V gene's germline CDR1 is SGHAT and CDR2 FQNNGV. The CDR3 covers 14 residues. The DNA for the CDR3 is TGTGCCAGCAGCTTGTTAGGGGAAGCCGGGGAGCTGTTTTTT. It is translated as CASSLLGEAGELFF.

V is TRBV25-1 and J is TRBJ2-7; TRBD1 aligns across 9 bases. Germline lookup yields CDR1 MGHDK and CDR2 SYGVNS. V dropped 10 bases and J dropped 1; count of bases not matched to a gene: 8. CDR3 length: 14 amino acids. The CDR3 here is CATAPGQGSYEQYF. The CDR3 DNA follows: TGTGCCACTGCTCCGGGACAGGGATCCTACGAGCAGTACTTC.

This clone came up once. This chain joins TRBV28 and TRBJ1-1; D is unresolved. V was trimmed by 7 bases and J by 9 bases, leaving 15 bases between them. CDR3 length equals 12 residues. Germline CDR1 reads MDHEN; CDR2 reads SYDVKM. CDR3 DNA: TGTGCCAGCACCCCCGGGAACGCAAAAGCTTTCTTT. This codes for CASTPGNAKAFF.

This chain connects TRBV28 to TRBJ2-7; D perhaps matches TRBD2 (5 bases). The CDR3 length is 15 residues. Looked up from germline, CDR1 is MDHEN and CDR2 is SYDVKM. V gave up 11 bases and J gave up 2 bases, with 22 bases separating them. The CDR3 is CASKPHGLQTYEQYF. CDR3 nucleotides: TGTGCCTCAAAACCCCACGGACTCCAAACCTACGAGCAGTACTTC.

The chain employs TRBV6-5 and TRBJ2-7; D is perhaps TRBD1 (6 bases). Trimming removed 5 bases from V and 2 bases from J, with 13 bases in between. Germline V gene lookup returns CDR1 MNHEY and CDR2 SVGAGI. This CDR3 has 14 residues. The CDR3 DNA follows: TGTGCCAGCAGTGCCGTATGGGGGCCCTACGAGCAGTACTTC. Protein: CASSAVWGPYEQYF.

This CDR3 is CASREGGIVSRAFF. The CDR3 region has the DNA TGTGCCAGCAGGGAGGGAGGGATCGTAAGTAGAGCTTTCTTT. The chain links TRBV6-1 to TRBJ1-1; D ambiguous. CDR3 length: 14 amino acids. Germline V gene data show CDR1 as MNHNS and CDR2 as SASEGT. Trimming shortened V by 6 bases and J by 10 bases, and 21 bases separated the two germline ends.

The V and J genes are TRBV6-1 and TRBJ1-5; D not certain. The CDR3 is 16 residues long. Trimming cost V 0 bases and J 7 bases, with 16 bases left between them. CDR1 and CDR2 (germline): MNHNS, SASEGT. The CDR3 protein is CASSEAAAQTPQPQHF. CDR3 sequence (DNA): TGTGCCAGCAGTGAAGCGGCTGCGCAGACACCCCAGCCCCAGCATTTT.

The J gene is TRBJ2-3, the V gene TRBV11-2; tentatively, D is TRBD2 (6 bases). This CDR3 is built from 16 residues. Germline lookup yields CDR1 SGHAT and CDR2 FQNNGV. Deletions cut 4 bases from V and 2 bases from J, with 16 bases between. The CDR3: CASSWGVREYTDTQYF. In DNA, the CDR3 is TGTGCCAGCAGCTGGGGGGTCAGGGAATACACAGATACGCAGTATTTT.

The chain joins TRBV9 to TRBJ2-7; 7 positions match TRBD2. This CDR3 region has 15 residues. J was trimmed by 3 bases and V by 4 bases; bases with no gene match: 10. Germline CDR1 is SGDLS and CDR2 is YYNGEE. The CDR3 here is CASSSHGASGYEQYF. The CDR3 DNA is TGTGCCAGCAGCTCCCACGGGGCTAGCGGCTACGAGCAGTACTTC.

The chain has TRBV28 and TRBJ2-7; D possibly corresponds to TRBD2 (5 bases). V was shortened by 5 bases and J by 3 bases, with 14 bases between the two germline ends. CDR3 size: 14 residues. The germline V gene has CDR1 MDHEN and CDR2 SYDVKM. CDR3 residues: CASSQPTSGYEQYF. The DNA of the CDR3 is TGTGCCAGCAGTCAACCTACTAGTGGCTACGAGCAGTACTTC. Full variable domain (outside the CDR3, taken from reference TRBV28 and TRBJ2-7): DVKVTQSSRYLVKRTGEKVFLECVQDMDHENMFWYRQDPGLGLRLIYFSYDVKMKEKGDIPEGYSVSREKKERFSLILESASTNQTSMYLCASSQPTSGYEQYFGPGTRLTVT.

CDR3 nucleotide sequence: TGTGCCAGCAGCCCCAGGGGCTACAATGAGCAGTTCTTC. Protein: CASSPRGYNEQFF. The chain links TRBV6-5 to TRBJ2-1, with D possibly TRBD1 on 6 matching bases. Germline V gives CDR1 MNHEY, CDR2 SVGAGI. The germline V and J ends were trimmed by 6 bases and 3 bases, with 9 bases remaining between them. The CDR3 covers 13 residues.

This chain connects TRBV28 to TRBJ2-7; 11 nucleotides agree with TRBD1. The germline V gene has CDR1 MDHEN and CDR2 SYDVKM. The CDR3 sequence is 15 residues long. V shed 7 bases and J 3 bases; nucleotides not matched to a gene: 8. The CDR3 region is CASTAGTGGIYEQYF. The CDR3 nucleotides read TGTGCCAGCACCGCCGGGACAGGGGGAATCTACGAGCAGTACTTC.

The chain has TRBV30 and TRBJ2-5; D remains unclear. Germline CDR1 and CDR2: GTSNPN and SVGIG (reference sequence). The CDR3 is 15 residues long. V lost 1 base to trimming and J lost 0 bases, with 12 bases between them. The CDR3 sequence is CAWSDLRVHQETQYF. In nucleotides, the CDR3 is TGTGCCTGGAGTGACCTACGGGTCCACCAAGAGACCCAGTACTTC.

In its sample, this clone was seen once. The chain is built from TRBV4-1 and TRBJ2-4; tentatively, D is TRBD1 (5 bases). Trimming pared 2 bases from V and 1 base from J, leaving 6 bases between. Germline loops: CDR1 MGHRA, CDR2 YSYEKL. This CDR3 contains 14 residues. The CDR3 is CASSQPGAKNIQYF. The CDR3 DNA sequence: TGCGCCAGCAGCCAACCAGGGGCCAAAAACATTCAGTACTTC.

V usage is TRBV9 and J usage is TRBJ2-5, with no clear D. CDR3 length: 13 residues. V lost 1 base and J 1 base, leaving 5 bases between the germline ends. Looked up from germline, CDR1 is SGDLS and CDR2 is YYNGEE. The CDR3 DNA reads TGTGCCAGCAGCGTAACGGGCCAAGAGACCCAGTACTTC. Amino acids: CASSVTGQETQYF.

The chain is built from TRBV19 and TRBJ2-3, with 8 bases lining up with TRBD2. CDR1 and CDR2 (germline): LNHDA, SQIVND (reference sequence). The V segment lost 5 bases and the J segment 1 base; nucleotides outside the gene matches: 8. CDR3 length: 16 amino acids. The CDR3 sequence: CASSLAGTRGTDTQYF. The CDR3 nucleotides read TGTGCCAGTAGTCTCGCCGGGACTAGGGGCACAGATACGCAGTATTTT.

The rearrangement uses TRBV27 and TRBJ2-7, with 7 bases fitting TRBD2. Germline-derived CDR1 and CDR2 are MNHEY and SMNVEV (reference sequence). V was clipped by 6 bases and J by 5 bases; unmatched bases: 10. This CDR3 has 14 residues. DNA for the CDR3: TGTGCCAGCAGACGGACTAGTCGAGGGGACGAGCAGTACTTC. Residues: CASRRTSRGDEQYF.

This chain joins TRBV20-1 and TRBJ2-1; unclear D gene. V lost 3 bases to trimming and J lost 11 bases, with 11 bases between them. This CDR3 is 11 amino acids long. Germline V gene data show CDR1 as DFQATT and CDR2 as SNEGSKA (reference sequence). The CDR3 is CSASYGLKQFF. The CDR3 DNA follows: TGCAGTGCTAGTTATGGCTTAAAGCAGTTCTTC.

V usage is TRBV28 and J usage is TRBJ2-5, with D unclear. With 8 bases removed from V and 3 bases from J, the gap between germline ends came to 7 bases. Germline V gene data show CDR1 as MDHEN and CDR2 as SYDVKM. The CDR3 is made up of 11 amino acids. Written as DNA, the CDR3 is TGTGCCAGCGGCATTAAAGAGACCCAGTACTTC. Its protein product is CASGIKETQYF. The complete variable domain, with remaining parts taken from reference TRBV28 and TRBJ2-5, reads DVKVTQSSRYLVKRTGEKVFLECVQDMDHENMFWYRQDPGLGLRLIYFSYDVKMKEKGDIPEGYSVSREKKERFSLILESASTNQTSMYLCASGIKETQYFGPGTRLLVL.

A few counts support this clone. The gene calls are TRBV15 and TRBJ1-3; 7 bases align to TRBD1. The CDR3 length is 13 residues. J was trimmed by 4 bases and V by 8 bases; bases with no gene match: 5. The germline gives CDR1 LNHNV, CDR2 YYDKDF (reference sequence). CDR3: CATRRQGGNTIYF. CDR3 nucleotide sequence: TGTGCCACCCGTCGACAGGGAGGAAACACCATATATTTT.

This chain uses TRBV5-1 with TRBJ2-1, with 8 positions matching TRBD1. This CDR3 region has 11 residues. V lost 4 bases and J lost 12; bases outside the gene matches: 3. The germline CDR1 and CDR2 sequences are SGHRS and YFSETQ. CDR3 sequence (DNA): TGCGCCAGCAGCCCTGGGACAGGGCAGTTCTTC. Its translation: CASSPGTGQFF.